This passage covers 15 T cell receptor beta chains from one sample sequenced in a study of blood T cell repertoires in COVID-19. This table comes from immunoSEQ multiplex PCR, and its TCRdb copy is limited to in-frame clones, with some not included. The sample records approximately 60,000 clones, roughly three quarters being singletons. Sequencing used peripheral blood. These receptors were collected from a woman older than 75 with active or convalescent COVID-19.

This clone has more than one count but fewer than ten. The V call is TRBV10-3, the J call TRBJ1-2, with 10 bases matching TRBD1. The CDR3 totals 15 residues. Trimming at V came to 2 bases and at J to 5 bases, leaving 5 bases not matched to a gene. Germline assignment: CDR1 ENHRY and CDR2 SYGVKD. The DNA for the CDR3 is TGTGCCATCAGTGAGGGGACAGGGGTCCAGTATGGCTACACCTTC. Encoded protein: CAISEGTGVQYGYTF.

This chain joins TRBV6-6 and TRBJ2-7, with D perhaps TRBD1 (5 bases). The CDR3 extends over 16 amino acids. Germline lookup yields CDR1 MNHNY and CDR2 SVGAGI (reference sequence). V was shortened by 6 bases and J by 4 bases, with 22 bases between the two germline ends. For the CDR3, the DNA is TGTGCCAGCAGATCCTCCAAGGGGTCCTCGCCTTACGAGCAGTACTTC. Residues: CASRSSKGSSPYEQYF.

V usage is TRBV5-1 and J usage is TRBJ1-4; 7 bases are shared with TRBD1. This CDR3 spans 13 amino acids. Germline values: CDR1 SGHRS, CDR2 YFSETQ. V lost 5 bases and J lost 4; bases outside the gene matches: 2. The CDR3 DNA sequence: TGCGCCAGCAGACAGGGGAGTAATGAAAAACTGTTTTTT. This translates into CASRQGSNEKLFF.

Here the CDR3 DNA reads TGTGCCAGCAGCTTGGGGCAGGTGGGCGAAAAACTGTTTTTT. Encoded protein: CASSLGQVGEKLFF. This rearrangement joins TRBV5-5 to TRBJ1-4; D is unclear. Germline CDR1 and CDR2: SGHKS and YYEKEE (reference sequence). Trimming took 0 bases from V and 8 from J, leaving 11 bases between them. CDR3 length: 14 residues.

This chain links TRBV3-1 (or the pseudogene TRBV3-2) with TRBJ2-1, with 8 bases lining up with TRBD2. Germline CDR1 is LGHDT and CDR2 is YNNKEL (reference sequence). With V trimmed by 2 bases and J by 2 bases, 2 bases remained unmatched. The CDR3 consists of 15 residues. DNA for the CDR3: TGTGCCAGCAGCCAAACTAGCGGACCCTACAATGAGCAGTTCTTC. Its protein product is CASSQTSGPYNEQFF.

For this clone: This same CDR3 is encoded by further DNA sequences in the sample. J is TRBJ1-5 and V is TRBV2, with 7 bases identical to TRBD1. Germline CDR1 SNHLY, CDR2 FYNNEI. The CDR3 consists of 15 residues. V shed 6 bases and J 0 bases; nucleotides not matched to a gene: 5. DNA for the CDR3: TGTGCCAGCAGGGGACAGACTTATAGCAATCAGCCCCAGCATTTT. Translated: CASRGQTYSNQPQHF.

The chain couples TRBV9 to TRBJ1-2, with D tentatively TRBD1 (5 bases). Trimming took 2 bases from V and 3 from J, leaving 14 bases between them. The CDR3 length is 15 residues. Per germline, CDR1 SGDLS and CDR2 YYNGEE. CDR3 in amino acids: CASSVERGFHYGYTF. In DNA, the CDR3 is TGTGCCAGCAGCGTTGAAAGGGGCTTCCACTATGGCTACACCTTC.

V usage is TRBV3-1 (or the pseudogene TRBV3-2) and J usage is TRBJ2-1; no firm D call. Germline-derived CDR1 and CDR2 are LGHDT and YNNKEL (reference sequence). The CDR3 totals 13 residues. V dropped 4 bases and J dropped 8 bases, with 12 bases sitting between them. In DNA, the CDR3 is TGTGCCAGCAGCCCAAATAGTAAATATGAGCAGTTCTTC. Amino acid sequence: CASSPNSKYEQFF.

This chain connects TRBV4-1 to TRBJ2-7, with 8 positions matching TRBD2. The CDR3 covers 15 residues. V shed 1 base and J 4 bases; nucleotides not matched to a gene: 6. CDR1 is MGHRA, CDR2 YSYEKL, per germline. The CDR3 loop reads CASSQGRGAVYEQYF. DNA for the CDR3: TGCGCCAGCAGCCAAGGGCGGGGGGCGGTTTACGAGCAGTACTTC.

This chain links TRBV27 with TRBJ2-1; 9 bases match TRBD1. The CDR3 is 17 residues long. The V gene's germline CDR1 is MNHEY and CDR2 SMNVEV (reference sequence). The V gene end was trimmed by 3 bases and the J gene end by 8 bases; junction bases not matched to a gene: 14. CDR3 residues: CASSLSGDRVLVDEQFF. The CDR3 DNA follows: TGTGCCAGCAGTTTGTCGGGGGACAGGGTACTAGTCGATGAGCAGTTCTTC.

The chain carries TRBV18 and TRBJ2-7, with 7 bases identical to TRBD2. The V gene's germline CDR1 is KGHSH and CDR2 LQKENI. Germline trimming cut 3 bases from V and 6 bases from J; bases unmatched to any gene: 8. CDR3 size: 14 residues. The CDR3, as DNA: TGTGCCAGCTCACCCACTAGCGTCGGGTTCGAGCAGTACTTC. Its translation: CASSPTSVGFEQYF.

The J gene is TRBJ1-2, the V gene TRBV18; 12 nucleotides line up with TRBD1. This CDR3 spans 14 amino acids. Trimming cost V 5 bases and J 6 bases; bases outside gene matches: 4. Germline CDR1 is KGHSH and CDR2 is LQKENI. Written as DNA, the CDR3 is TGTGCCAGCTCAGAAGGGACAGGGGGCGATGGCTACACCTTC. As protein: CASSEGTGGDGYTF.

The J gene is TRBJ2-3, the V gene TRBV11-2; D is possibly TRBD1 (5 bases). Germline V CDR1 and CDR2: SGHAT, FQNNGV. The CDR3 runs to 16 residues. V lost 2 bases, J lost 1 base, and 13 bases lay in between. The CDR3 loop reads CASSLSWTTGTDTQYF. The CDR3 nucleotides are TGTGCCAGCAGCTTAAGTTGGACAACTGGCACAGATACGCAGTATTTT.

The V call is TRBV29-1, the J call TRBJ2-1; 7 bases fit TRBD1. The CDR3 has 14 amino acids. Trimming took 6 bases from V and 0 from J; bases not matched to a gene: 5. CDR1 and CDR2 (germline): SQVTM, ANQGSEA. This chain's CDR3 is CSVKRQGSYNEQFF. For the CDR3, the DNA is TGCAGCGTGAAAAGACAGGGCTCCTACAATGAGCAGTTCTTC.

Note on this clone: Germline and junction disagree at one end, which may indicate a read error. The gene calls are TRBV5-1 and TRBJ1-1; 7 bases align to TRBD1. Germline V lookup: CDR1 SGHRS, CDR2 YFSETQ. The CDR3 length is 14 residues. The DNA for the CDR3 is TGCGCCAGCAACTTGAGGGGGCAGGGAACTGAAGCTTTCTTT. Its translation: CASNLRGQGTEAFF.